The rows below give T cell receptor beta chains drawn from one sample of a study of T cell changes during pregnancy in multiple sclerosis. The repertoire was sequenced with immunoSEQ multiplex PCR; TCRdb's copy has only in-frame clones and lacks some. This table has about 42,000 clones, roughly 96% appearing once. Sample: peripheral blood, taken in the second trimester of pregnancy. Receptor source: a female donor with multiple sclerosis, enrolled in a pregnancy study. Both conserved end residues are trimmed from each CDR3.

CDR3 protein: ASSPPPGTSGHWNEQF
V gene: TRBV7-9

CDR3 protein: ASSLEVGVGSNEQF
V gene: TRBV11-2

CDR3 protein: ASSLWAESNTGELF
V gene: TRBV7-9

CDR3 protein: ASSINYEQY
V gene: TRBV28

CDR3 protein: ASLLGGYGYT
V gene: TRBV2

CDR3 protein: ASSELRAGEQY
V gene: TRBV6-1

CDR3 protein: AWSVLPGGPSYEQY
V gene: TRBV30

CDR3 protein: ASSLGSGQDGGSNQPQH
V gene: TRBV5-1

CDR3 protein: ASSVQGGTEAF
V gene: TRBV9

CDR3 protein: ASSFGGAGWDSYEQY
V gene: TRBV28

CDR3 protein: ASSLIPAGRETQY
V gene: TRBV5-1

CDR3 protein: ASSPGRGGFDTQY
V gene: TRBV5-4

CDR3 protein: ASSFTGVGGYT
V gene: TRBV27

CDR3 protein: ASSWRRTDQETQY
V gene: TRBV2

CDR3 protein: ASSLRTGTGQTGQF
V gene: TRBV28

CDR3 protein: ASSPLQLDSNQPQH
V gene: TRBV28